This T cell receptor beta chain was sequenced during a study of blood T cell repertoires in COVID-19. The wider study: Acute and convalescent COVID-19 samples came from the United States, Italy and Spain. T cells, B-cell-depleted T cells, or PBMCs provided the cDNA or gDNA that served as material.

A few counts support this clone. This CDR3 comprises 15 residues. Germline V gives CDR1 KGHSH, CDR2 LQKENI. V dropped 0 bases and J dropped 10 bases, with 13 bases sitting between them. In the original workflow: Reference gene primer amplification gave estimated nucleated cell counts. Only in-frame clones appear in the TCRdb table, and some are missing; sequencing was by immunoSEQ multiplex PCR. The DNA gave D and trimming, while V, J and clone size come from that table. Among some 400,000 clones listed, about 89% were seen once. The V call is TRBV18, the J call TRBJ1-6; tentative D call: TRBD1 (5 bases). This clonotype originated in a woman aged 60-75 years with COVID-19, enrolled during active disease. The sequencing sample was made of peripheral blood. Here the CDR3 DNA reads TGTGCCAGCTCACCACCAGGTATTCAGGGATCACCCCTCCACTTT. It is translated as CASSPPGIQGSPLHF.